The sequence of this TCR beta chain was determined in a study of shared clonotypes between healthy human individuals (dated by TCRdb to about 2020). For the study in its entirety: The cohort included three men and a couple of women between 18 and 49 years of age. For each donor, CD4 naive and CD4 memory were each given three plates, CD8 naive was given two plates, and CD8 memory was given one plate. Blood TCR repertoires of four to six healthy adults were deeply sequenced to estimate repertoire size and the extent of clonotype sharing between individuals. Different laboratories and diverse techniques were used to prepare libraries and sequence TCR repertoires, to increase sequencing depth and limit assay-specific biases. Per donor, leukapheresis produced somewhere between about 0.85 and 8.9 billion PBMCs.

Using the deep immunoSEQ assay, multiplex PCR amplified TCR CDR3 regions from genomic DNA. Extracted genomic DNA from each cell subset was distributed evenly across all wells of several immunoSEQ 96-well plates, and each plate was treated as a replicate. For sorted subsets, roughly 200 ng of genomic DNA, equivalent to about 30,000 T cell genomes, went into each replicate PCR. The purified libraries were quantified using a Qubit 3.0 fluorometer, sized with a Bioanalyzer 2100, and then quantified again using the KAPA Library Quantification kit. Every immunoSEQ 96-well plate was sequenced on a dedicated single-read 150-cycle Illumina NextSeq 550 flow cell. The published analysis was carried out like this. Because only junctional sequences without quality scores were contained in the immunoSEQ output, filtering matching that applied to full-length reads could not be performed. To assign V/J genes and CDR3, sequences were annotated using PyIR, a Python wrapper for IgBLAST v1.9, with IMGT germline references. Reads were filtered out if the reads had weak V/J assignments (E-value above 1e-6), no CDR3, stop codons, out-of-frame junctions, or ambiguous translated residues. V3J clonotypes were defined as sequences sharing an identical inferred V gene, J gene, and CDR3 amino acid sequence. To compute the percentage overlap between repertoires, the number of shared unique clonotypes was divided by the size of the smaller repertoire. Repertoire richness was assessed with RTK rarefaction, the Chao1 estimator, and Recon v2.1 estimates of unobserved clonotypes. OLGA was used to compute generation probabilities for all TCRbeta clonotypes that the gDNA method yielded from a few donors. TCRdb retrieved this table from immuneACCESS and kept in-frame rearrangements only. Not all clones are present; in checked studies, unresolved V genes account for under half, and no reason is known for the remainder. V, J and clone size derive from that table, while D and trimming were established from the DNA sequence. A total of millions of clones appear in this sample, 85% to 95% of them only once. Of the sample, 0.11% to 0.15% falls within the top ten clones.

Per the germline V gene, MGHRA is the CDR1 and YSYEKL is the CDR2. V and J lose 0 bases and 1 base, and a span of 12 bases separates them. From cysteine to phenylalanine, the CDR3 is 16 amino acids long. Here the CDR3 DNA is all that survives: 48 bases in frame from base 1. In regard to this clone: Its specific antigen is unknown. No qualities accompany the bases; no much larger clone lies one base away.

Donors were healthy HIV-negative adults with no recently reported acute infections or vaccinations. Every donor was a Caucasian adult living in Nashville, Tennessee, USA. CD4+ T cells were enriched by magnetic negative selection, after which naive cells were positively selected on CD45RA and the negative fraction was taken as the memory subset. Blood was collected by leukapheresis, and PBMCs were isolated by Ficoll-Histopaque density gradient centrifugation and then cryopreserved in liquid nitrogen vapor phase. Purity and quantity of every magnetically sorted T cell population were checked by analytical flow cytometry. Genomic DNA was isolated from each sorted fraction and quantified by UV absorbance on a Nanodrop 2000c. Points the paper makes about the study in general: Estimated clonotype richness was generally larger for naive than for memory subsets. The small number of donors limited the genetic and exposure-history diversity represented. When a handful of donors were compared, the shared fraction of clonotypes was about 5% for naive CD4, 3.5% to 4% for naive CD8, more than 2% for memory CD4, and 0.4% for memory CD8. Incomplete sequencing was indicated by rarefaction of sorted-subset datasets, despite the large sequencing depth. Clonotypes shared by all four sorted-subset donors showed higher generation probabilities than non-shared clonotypes. Pairwise subsampling led to the expectation that sequencing depth would affect the degree of clonotype sharing among donors. Only blood was sampled, and tissue TCR repertoires likely differ from those in blood.

Specimen: naive CD4+ T cells sorted from blood. What the cell subset or site label conveys for this sample: CD45RA+ positively selected. The source of this sequence is a man aged 18 to 35 in good health. The sequence is built from TRBV4-1 and TRBJ2-5; no D gene can be assigned with confidence. The CDR3: CASSQEVAGVQETQYF. The DNA sequence is as follows: TGCGCCAGCAGCCAAGAAGTAGCAGGCGTCCAAGAGACCCAGTACTTC.